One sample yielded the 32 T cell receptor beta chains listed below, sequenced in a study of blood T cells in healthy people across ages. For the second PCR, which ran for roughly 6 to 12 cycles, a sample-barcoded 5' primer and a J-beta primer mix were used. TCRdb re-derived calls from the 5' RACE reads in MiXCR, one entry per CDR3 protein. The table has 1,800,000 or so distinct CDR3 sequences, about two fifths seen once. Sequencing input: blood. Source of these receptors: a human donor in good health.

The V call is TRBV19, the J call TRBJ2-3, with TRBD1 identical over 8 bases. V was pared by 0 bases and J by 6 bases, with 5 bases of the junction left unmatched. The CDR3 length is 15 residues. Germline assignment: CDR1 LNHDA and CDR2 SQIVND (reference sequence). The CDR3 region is CASSIDGQGRDTQYF. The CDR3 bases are TGTGCCAGTAGTATAGATGGACAGGGAAGGGATACGCAGTATTTT.

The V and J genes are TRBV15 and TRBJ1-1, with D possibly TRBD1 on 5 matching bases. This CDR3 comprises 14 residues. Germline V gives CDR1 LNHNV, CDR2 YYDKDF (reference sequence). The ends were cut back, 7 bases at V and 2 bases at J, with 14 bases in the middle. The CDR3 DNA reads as TGTGCCACCAACATGAAGGGGTTAAACACTGAAGCTTTCTTT. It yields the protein CATNMKGLNTEAFF.

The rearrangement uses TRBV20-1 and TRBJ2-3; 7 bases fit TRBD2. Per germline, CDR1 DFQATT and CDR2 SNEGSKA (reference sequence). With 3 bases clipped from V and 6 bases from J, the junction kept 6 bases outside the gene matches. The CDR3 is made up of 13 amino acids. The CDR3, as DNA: TGCAGTGCTAGTAGCGGGTTGGGGGATACGCAGTATTTT. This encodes CSASSGLGDTQYF.

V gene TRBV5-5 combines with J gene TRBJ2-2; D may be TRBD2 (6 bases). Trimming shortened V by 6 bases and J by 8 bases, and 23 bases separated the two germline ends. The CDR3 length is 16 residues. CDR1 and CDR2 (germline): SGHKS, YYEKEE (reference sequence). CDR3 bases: TGTGCCAGCACCAGTGCATGGACTCCCGGGGGTGGGGAGCTGTTTTTT. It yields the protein CASTSAWTPGGGELFF. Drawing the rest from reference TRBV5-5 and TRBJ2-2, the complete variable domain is DAGVTQSPTHLIKTRGQQVTLRCSPISGHKSVSWYQQVLGQGPQFIFQYYEKEERGRGNFPDRFSARQFPNYSSELNVNALLLGDSALYLCASTSAWTPGGGELFFGEGSRLTVL.

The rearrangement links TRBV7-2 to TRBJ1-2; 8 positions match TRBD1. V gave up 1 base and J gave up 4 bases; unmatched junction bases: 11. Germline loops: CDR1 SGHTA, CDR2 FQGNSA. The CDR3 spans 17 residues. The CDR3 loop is CASSLGDIGTGSYGYTF. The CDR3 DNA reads TGTGCCAGCAGCTTAGGCGATATTGGGACAGGAAGCTATGGCTACACCTTC. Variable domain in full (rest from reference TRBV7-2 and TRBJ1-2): GAGVSQSPSNKVTEKGKDVELRCDPISGHTALYWYRQSLGQGLEFLIYFQGNSAPDKSGLPSDRFSAERTGGSVSTLTIQRTQQEDSAVYLCASSLGDIGTGSYGYTFGSGTRLTVV.

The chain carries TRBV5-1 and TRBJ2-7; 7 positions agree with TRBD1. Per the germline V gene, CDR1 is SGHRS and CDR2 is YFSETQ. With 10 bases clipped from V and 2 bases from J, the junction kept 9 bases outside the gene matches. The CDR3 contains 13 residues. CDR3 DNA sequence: TGCGCCGGCACCCGGGACAGAGCCTACGAGCAGTACTTC. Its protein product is CAGTRDRAYEQYF.

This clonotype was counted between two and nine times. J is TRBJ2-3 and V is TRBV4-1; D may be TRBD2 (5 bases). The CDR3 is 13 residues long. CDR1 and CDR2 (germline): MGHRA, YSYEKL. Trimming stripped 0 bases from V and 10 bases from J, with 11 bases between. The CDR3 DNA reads TGCGCCAGCAGCCAAGATACCCGGGGAGCGCAGTATTTT. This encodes CASSQDTRGAQYF.

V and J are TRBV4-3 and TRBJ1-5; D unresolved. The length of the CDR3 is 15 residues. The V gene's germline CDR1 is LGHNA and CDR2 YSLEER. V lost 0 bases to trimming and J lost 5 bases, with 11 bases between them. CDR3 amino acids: CASSQDLGSHQPQHF. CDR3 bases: TGCGCCAGCAGCCAAGATCTTGGGAGTCATCAGCCCCAGCATTTT.

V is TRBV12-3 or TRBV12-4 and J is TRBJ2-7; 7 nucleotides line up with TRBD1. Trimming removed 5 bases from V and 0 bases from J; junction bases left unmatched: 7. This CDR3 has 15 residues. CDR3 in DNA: TGTGCCAGCAGTCATGGACAGGCGAGCTCCTACGAGCAGTACTTC. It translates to CASSHGQASSYEQYF.

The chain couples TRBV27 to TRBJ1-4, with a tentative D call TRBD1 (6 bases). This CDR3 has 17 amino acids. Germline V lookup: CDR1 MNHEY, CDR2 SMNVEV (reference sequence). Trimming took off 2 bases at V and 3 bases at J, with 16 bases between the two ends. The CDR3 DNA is TGTGCCAGCAGTTTAACGCCCCCGACAGGTTCTAATGAAAAACTGTTTTTT. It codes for CASSLTPPTGSNEKLFF.

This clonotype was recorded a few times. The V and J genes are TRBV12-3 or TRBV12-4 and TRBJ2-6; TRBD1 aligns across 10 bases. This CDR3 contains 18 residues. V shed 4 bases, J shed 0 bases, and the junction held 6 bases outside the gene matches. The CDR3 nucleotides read TGTGCCAGCAGTTCCCCGGACAGGGGGTACTCTGGGGCCAACGTCCTGACTTTC. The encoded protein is CASSSPDRGYSGANVLTF.

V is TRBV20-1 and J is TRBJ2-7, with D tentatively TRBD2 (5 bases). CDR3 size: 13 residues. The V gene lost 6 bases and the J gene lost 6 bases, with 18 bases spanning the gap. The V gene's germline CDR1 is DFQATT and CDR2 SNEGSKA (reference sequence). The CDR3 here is CSAPQLDAGEQYF. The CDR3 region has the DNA TGCAGTGCCCCGCAGTTGGACGCGGGCGAGCAGTACTTC.

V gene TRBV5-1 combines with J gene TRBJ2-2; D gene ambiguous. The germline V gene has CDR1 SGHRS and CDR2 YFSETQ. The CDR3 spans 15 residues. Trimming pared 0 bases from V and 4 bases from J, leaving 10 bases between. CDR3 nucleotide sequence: TGCGCCAGCAGCTTGGTTGGGATACGCACCGGGGAGCTGTTTTTT. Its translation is CASSLVGIRTGELFF.

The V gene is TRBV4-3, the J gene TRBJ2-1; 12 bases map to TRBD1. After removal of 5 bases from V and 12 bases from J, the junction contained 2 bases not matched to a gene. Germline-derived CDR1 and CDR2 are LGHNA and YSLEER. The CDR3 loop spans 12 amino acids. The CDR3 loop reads CASSGDRGRQFF. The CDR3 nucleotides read TGCGCCAGCAGCGGGGACAGGGGGCGGCAGTTCTTC.

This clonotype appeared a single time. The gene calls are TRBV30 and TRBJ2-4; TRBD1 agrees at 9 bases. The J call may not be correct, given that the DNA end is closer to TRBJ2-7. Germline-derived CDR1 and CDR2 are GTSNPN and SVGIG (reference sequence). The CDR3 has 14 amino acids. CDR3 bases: TGTGCCTGGACATCCGGGACAGGGAACTACGAGCAGTACTTC. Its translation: CAWTSGTGNYEQYF.

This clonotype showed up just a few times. For the CDR3, the DNA is TGTGCCAGCAGTTACTTATCGGACAACCCTAATTCACCCCTCCACTTT. This codes for CASSYLSDNPNSPLHF. The genes are TRBV6-2 or TRBV6-3 and TRBJ1-6, with D maybe TRBD1 (5 bases). The germline CDR1 and CDR2 sequences are MNHEY and SVGEGT. This CDR3 is 16 amino acids long. The V end was cut by 1 base, the J end by 6 bases, with 13 bases between.

The CDR3 coding sequence is TGCAACGCCGATTCTAGTTCAGGGGGCCATGGCTACACCTTC. Translation: CNADSSSGGHGYTF. V is TRBV29-1 and J is TRBJ1-2, with 8 nucleotides matching TRBD1. The germline CDR1 and CDR2 sequences are SQVTM and ANQGSEA. The CDR3 spans 14 residues.

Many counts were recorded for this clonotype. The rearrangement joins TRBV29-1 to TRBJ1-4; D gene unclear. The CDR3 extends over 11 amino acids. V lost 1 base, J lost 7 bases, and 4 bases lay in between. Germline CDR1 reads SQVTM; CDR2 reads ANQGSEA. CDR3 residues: CSVEVGEKLFF. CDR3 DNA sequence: TGCAGCGTTGAAGTAGGTGAAAAACTGTTTTTT.

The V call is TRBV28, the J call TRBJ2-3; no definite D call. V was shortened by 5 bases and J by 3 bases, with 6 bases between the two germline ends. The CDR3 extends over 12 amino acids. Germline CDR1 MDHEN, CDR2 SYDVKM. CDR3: CASSDQTDTQYF. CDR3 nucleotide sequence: TGTGCCAGCAGTGACCAAACAGATACGCAGTATTTT.

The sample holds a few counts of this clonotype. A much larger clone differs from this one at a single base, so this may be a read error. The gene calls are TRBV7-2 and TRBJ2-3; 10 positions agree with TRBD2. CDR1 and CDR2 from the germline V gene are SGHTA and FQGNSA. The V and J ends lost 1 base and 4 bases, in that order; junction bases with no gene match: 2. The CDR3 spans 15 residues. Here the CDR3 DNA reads TGTGCCAGCAGCTTAGTAGCGGGGGGCTCAGATACGCAGTATTTT. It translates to CASSLVAGGSDTQYF.

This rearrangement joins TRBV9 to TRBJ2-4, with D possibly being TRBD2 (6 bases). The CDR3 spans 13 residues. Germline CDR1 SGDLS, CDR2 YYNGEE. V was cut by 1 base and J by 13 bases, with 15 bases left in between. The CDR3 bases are TGTGCCAGCAGCGTAACGGCGGGGAATGAGCAGTACTTC. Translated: CASSVTAGNEQYF.

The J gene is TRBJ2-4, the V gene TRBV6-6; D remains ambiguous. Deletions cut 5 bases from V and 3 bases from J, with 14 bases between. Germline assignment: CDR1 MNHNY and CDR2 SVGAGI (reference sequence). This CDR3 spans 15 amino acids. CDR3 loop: CASSQRIVGKNIQYF. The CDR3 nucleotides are TGTGCCAGCAGTCAGAGAATAGTAGGCAAAAACATTCAGTACTTC.

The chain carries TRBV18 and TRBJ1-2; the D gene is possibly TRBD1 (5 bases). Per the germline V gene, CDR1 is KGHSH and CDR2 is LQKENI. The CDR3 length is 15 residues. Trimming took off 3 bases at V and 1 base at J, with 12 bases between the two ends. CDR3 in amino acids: CASSPSRDHNYGYTF. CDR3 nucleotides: TGTGCCAGCTCACCGTCCAGGGACCATAACTATGGCTACACCTTC.

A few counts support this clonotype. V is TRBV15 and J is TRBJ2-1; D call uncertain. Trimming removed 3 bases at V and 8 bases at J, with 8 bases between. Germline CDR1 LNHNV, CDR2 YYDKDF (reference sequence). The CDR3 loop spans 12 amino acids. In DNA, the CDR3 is TGTGCCACCAGCAGCATCCGGGATGAGCAGTTCTTC. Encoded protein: CATSSIRDEQFF.

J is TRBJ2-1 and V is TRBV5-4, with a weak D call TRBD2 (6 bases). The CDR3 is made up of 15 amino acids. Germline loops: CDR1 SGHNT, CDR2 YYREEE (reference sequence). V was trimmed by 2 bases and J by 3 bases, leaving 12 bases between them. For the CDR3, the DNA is TGTGCCAGCAGCTTAACGGGACTGGTCTACAATGAGCAGTTCTTC. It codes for CASSLTGLVYNEQFF. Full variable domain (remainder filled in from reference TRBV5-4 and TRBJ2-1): ETGVTQSPTHLIKTRGQQVTLRCSSQSGHNTVSWYQQALGQGPQFIFQYYREEENGRGNFPPRFSGLQFPNYSSELNVNALELDDSALYLCASSLTGLVYNEQFFGPGTRLTVL.

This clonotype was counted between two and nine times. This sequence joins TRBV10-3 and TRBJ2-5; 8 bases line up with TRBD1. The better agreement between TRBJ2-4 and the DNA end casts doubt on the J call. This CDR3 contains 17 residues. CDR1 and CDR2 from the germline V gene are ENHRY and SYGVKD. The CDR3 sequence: CAISERDRFAGENIQYF. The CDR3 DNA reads TGTGCCATCAGTGAAAGGGACAGGTTCGCTGGGGAAAACATTCAGTACTTC.

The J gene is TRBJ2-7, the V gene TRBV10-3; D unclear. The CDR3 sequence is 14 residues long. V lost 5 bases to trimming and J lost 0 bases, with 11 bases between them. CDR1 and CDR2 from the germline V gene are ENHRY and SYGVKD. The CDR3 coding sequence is TGTGCCATCAGTTTTGACATGAGCTCCTACGAGCAGTACTTC. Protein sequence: CAISFDMSSYEQYF.

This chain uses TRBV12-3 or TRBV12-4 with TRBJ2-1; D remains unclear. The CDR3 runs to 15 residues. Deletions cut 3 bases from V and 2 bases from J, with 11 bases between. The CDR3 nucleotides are TGTGCCAGCAGTTTCGGTGCAGCCCCCTACAATGAGCAGTTCTTC. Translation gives CASSFGAAPYNEQFF.

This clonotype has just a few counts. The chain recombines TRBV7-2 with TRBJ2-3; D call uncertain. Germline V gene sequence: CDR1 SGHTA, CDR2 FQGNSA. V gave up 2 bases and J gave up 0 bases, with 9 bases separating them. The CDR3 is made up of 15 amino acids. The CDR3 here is CASSLWPQSTDTQYF. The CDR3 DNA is TGTGCCAGCAGCTTATGGCCACAGAGCACAGATACGCAGTATTTT.

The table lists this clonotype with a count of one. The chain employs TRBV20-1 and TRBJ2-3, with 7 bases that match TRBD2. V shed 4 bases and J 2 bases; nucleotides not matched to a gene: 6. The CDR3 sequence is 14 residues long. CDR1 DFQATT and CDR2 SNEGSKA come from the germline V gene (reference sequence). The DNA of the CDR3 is TGCAGTGCTACAACGGGACTACACACAGATACGCAGTATTTT. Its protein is CSATTGLHTDTQYF.

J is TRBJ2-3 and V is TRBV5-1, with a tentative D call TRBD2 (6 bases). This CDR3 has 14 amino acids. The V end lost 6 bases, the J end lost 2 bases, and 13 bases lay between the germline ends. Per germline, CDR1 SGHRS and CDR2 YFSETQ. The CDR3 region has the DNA TGCGCCAGCAATATGGGGGGTTTCACAGATACGCAGTATTTT. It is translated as CASNMGGFTDTQYF.

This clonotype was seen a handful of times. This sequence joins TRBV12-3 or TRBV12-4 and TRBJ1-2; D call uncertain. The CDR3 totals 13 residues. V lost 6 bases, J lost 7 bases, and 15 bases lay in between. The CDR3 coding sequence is TGTGCCAGCAGAAATATTGTTGAGGGTGGCTACACCTTC. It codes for CASRNIVEGGYTF.